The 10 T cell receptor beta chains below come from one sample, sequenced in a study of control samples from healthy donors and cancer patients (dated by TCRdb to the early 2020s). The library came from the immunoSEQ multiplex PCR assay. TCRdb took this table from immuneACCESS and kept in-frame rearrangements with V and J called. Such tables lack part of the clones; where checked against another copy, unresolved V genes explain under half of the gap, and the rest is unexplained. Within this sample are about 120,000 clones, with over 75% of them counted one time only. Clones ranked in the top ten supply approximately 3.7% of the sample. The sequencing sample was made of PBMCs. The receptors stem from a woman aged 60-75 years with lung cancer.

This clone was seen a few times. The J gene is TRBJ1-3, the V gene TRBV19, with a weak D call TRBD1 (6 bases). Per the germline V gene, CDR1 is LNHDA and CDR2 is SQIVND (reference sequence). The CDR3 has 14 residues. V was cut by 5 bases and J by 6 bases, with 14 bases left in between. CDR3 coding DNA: TGTGCCAGTAGTCCCATGGGACAAGAAAACACCATATATTTT. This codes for CASSPMGQENTIYF.

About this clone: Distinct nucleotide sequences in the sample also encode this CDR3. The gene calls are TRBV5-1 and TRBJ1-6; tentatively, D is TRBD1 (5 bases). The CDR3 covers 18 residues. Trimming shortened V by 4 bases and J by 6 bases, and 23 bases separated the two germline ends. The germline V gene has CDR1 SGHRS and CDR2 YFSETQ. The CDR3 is CASSPTLRDLRSNSPLHF. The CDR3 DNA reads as TGCGCCAGCAGCCCCACACTAAGGGACCTTAGAAGTAATTCACCCCTCCACTTT.

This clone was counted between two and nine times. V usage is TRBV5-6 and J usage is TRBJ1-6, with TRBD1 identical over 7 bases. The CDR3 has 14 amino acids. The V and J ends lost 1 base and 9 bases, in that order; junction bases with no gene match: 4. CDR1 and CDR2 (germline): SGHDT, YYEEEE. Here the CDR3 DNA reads TGTGCCAGCAGCTTGCCGACAGGGAGTTCACCCCTCCACTTT. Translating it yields CASSLPTGSSPLHF.

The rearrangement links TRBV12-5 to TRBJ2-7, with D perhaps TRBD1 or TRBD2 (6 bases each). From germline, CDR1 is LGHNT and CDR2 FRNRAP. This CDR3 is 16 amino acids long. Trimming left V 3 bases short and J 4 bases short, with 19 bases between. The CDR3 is CASGFWRGAGGYEQYF. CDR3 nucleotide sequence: TGTGCTAGTGGTTTTTGGAGGGGGGCCGGGGGATACGAGCAGTACTTC. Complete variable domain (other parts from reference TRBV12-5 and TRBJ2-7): DARVTQTPRHKVTEMGQEVTMRCQPILGHNTVFWYRQTMMQGLELLAYFRNRAPLDDSGMPKDRFSAEMPDATLATLKIQPSEPRDSAVYFCASGFWRGAGGYEQYFGPGTRLTVT.

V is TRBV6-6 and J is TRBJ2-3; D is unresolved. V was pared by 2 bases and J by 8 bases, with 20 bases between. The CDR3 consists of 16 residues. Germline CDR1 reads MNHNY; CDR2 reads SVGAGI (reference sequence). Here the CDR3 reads CASSYRSSTVPVTQYF. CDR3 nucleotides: TGTGCCAGCAGTTACAGAAGCAGCACCGTCCCGGTTACGCAGTATTTT.

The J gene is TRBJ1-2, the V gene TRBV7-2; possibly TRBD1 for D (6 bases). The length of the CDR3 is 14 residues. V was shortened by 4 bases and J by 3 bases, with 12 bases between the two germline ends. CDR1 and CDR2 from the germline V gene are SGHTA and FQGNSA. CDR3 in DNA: TGTGCCAGCAGCTCCGCAGGGGCCTACTATGGCTACACCTTC. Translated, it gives CASSSAGAYYGYTF. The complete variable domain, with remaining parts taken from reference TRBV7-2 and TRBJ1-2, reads GAGVSQSPSNKVTEKGKDVELRCDPISGHTALYWYRQSLGQGLEFLIYFQGNSAPDKSGLPSDRFSAERTGGSVSTLTIQRTQQEDSAVYLCASSSAGAYYGYTFGSGTRLTVV.

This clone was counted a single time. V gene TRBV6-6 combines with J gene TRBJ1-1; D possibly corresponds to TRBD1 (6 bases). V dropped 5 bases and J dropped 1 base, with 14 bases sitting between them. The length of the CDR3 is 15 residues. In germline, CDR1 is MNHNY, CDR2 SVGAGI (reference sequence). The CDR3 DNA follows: TGTGCCAGCAGTCCGACCGGGACATCGAACACTGAAGCTTTCTTT. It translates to CASSPTGTSNTEAFF.

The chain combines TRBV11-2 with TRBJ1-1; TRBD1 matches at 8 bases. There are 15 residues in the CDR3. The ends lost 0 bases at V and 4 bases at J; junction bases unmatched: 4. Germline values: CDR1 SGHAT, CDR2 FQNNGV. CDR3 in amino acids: CASSLDQGASTEAFF. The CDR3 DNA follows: TGTGCCAGCAGCTTAGATCAGGGGGCGAGCACTGAAGCTTTCTTT.

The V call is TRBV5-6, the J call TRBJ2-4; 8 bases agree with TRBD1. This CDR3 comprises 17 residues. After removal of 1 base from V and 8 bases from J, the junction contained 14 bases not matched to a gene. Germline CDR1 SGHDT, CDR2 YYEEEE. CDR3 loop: CASSLYPGTGRRDIQYF. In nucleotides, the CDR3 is TGTGCCAGCAGCTTGTACCCCGGGACAGGCCGACGGGACATTCAGTACTTC.

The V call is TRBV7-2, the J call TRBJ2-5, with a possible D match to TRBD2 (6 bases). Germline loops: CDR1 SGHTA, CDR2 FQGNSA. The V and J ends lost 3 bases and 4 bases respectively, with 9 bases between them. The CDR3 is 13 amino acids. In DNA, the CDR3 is TGTGCCAGCAGCTTTGAGGGAGGAGAGACCCAGTACTTC. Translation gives CASSFEGGETQYF.